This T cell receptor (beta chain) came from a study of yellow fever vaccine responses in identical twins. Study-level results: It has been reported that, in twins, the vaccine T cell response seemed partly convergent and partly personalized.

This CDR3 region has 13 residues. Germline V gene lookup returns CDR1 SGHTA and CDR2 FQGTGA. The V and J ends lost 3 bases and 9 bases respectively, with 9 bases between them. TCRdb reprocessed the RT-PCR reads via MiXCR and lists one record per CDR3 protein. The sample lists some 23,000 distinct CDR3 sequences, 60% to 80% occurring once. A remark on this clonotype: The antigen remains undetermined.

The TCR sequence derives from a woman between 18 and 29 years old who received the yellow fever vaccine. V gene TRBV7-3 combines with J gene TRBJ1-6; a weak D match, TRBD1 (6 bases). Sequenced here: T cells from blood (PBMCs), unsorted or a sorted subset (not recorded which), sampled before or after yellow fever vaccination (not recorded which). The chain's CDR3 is CASSLGAASPLHF. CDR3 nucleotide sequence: TGTGCCAGCAGCTTGGGGGCAGCTTCACCCCTCCACTTT.